This TCR beta chain was observed in a study of control samples from healthy donors and cancer patients (TCRdb year 2020). A remark on this clone: This clone's antigen is unknown. No quality values exist for individual bases; no much larger clone is one base distant.

Receptor libraries were prepared by the immunoSEQ multiplex PCR assay. In TCRdb, the immuneACCESS table is reduced to in-frame sequences with V and J assigned. These tables do not hold every clone; where another copy was compared, an unresolved V gene accounts for under half, and the others remain unexplained. The sample table holds 100,000 or so clones, of which around 82% were seen once. The ten largest clones take up roughly an eighth of the sample. Spanning cysteine to phenylalanine, the CDR3 consists of 16 amino acids. This entry keeps only the CDR3 DNA: 48 bases, framed from base 1. Based on the germline V gene, the CDR1 and CDR2 sequences are SGHRS and YFSETQ. Compared with germline, V lacks 6 bases and J lacks 1 base; bases without a gene match: 6.

The sequence links TRBV5-1 to TRBJ2-1; 11 central bases correspond to TRBD1. This receptor was identified in a woman in her fifties or sixties in good health. Material for sequencing was blood. The DNA sequence is as follows: TGCGCCAGCACCTATGGGACAGGGGGTTCCTACAATGAGCAGTTCTTC. This codes for CASTYGTGGSYNEQFF.